This TCR beta chain was sequenced during a study of human T cells and chemical hapten exposure. Study-level background: Sensitization applied 2% DPC to 2 cm by 2 cm of upper inner arm skin. Study observations and caveats: DPC sensitization left the count of TCRs above 1 in 1000 unchanged.

TCRdb analysed the RACE reads with MiXCR anew, one entry per CDR3 protein. The data show approximately 80,000 distinct CDR3 sequences, about 7.5% seen once. In regard to this clonotype: What it recognizes is unknown. With a much larger clone just one base away, this may be a read error.

Time point meaning: patch test 1, 2 weeks after DPC sensitization. The treatment was: therapeutic diphenylcyclopropenone sensitization with weekly scalp DPC. Blood collection took place prior to placing each patch test. The TCR sequence derives from a woman younger than 45 with alopecia areata. Some clones in this sample may be carry-over from other donors' samples. The sequencing used whole blood, collected in connection with sensitization to the hapten diphenylcyclopropenone (DPC).

The CDR3 loop is CSASGEANDKLFF. CDR3 coding DNA: TGCAGTGCTTCGGGGGAGGCTAATGACAAACTGTTTTTT. J is TRBJ1-4 and V is TRBV20-1; possible D gene TRBD1, 5 bases. The germline V gene encodes CDR1 DFQATT and CDR2 SNEGSKA (reference sequence). The CDR3 totals 13 residues.